This T cell receptor (beta chain) was sequenced during a study of T cells in Graves' hyperthyroidism and ophthalmopathy (dated by TCRdb to between 2017 and 2020). About the investigation overall: Peripheral blood samples were taken at the time of initial diagnosis, prior to any treatment. To identify distinguishing TCR V-J signatures, a discovery cohort of around 100 patients was used, comprising roughly 45 with Graves' ophthalmopathy and around 57 with stable Graves' hyperthyroidism. Whether ophthalmopathy could be predicted prospectively was tested in an independent validation cohort made up of roughly 20 hyperthyroidism patients plus 17 patients who later progressed to ophthalmopathy. The roughly 100 discovery patients were randomly divided into training and test sets at a 7:3 ratio. In addition, the study compared T-cell repertoires in thyroid tissue and in blood from about 6 Graves' hyperthyroidism patients. After blood sampling, hyperthyroidism patients were treated with methimazole at a starting dose of 30 mg daily, and ophthalmopathy patients were treated with high-dose intravenous methylprednisolone. The paper reports TCR Vbeta CDR3 sequencing of more than 120 peripheral blood samples: 43 ophthalmopathy, 70 to 85 hyperthyroidism and around 17 progressor patients.

The hyperthyroidism patients were between 18 and 65 years old and newly diagnosed, with a disease duration of less than 2 months. Exclusion was applied to patients with uncontrolled infections, other autoimmune diseases, pregnancy or lactation. Diagnoses relied on clinical symptoms, serum thyroxine and TRAb, thyroid ultrasound and orbital computed tomography. For progressor patients, blood was drawn at the first diagnosis of hyperthyroidism, before any ophthalmopathy symptoms had appeared. PBMCs were separated from 10 ml of fresh peripheral blood using Ficoll-Paque density gradient centrifugation. Progressor patients were defined as those initially diagnosed with Graves' hyperthyroidism in whom ophthalmopathy developed during follow-up. Trizol reagent was used to extract total RNA, and RNA quality was then checked on an Agilent 2100 Bioanalyzer. The TCR beta CDR3 regions were amplified from RNA transcripts. For the first round of RT-PCR on the TCR CDR3, the HTBI primer set was used together with the Qiagen OneStep RT-PCR kit. A second multiplex PCR round built the libraries, followed by size selection and purification. Sequencing of the libraries was done on an Illumina HiSeq2000 using paired-end 100 bp reads. Under the source paper's analysis protocol: Raw data were processed with SOAPnuke, discarding reads with adapters, uncalled bases, mean Phred below 15, or no exact constant-primer or identifier match. COPE v1.2.5 was used to merge the high-quality paired reads, and each unique nucleotide sequence was defined as a clonotype. MiTCR v1.1 was used to align the clonotypes against IMGT TRBV, TRBD and TRBJ reference segments. Only V-J combinations with frequency above 0.0001, covering about 99% of repertoires, were analysed. A TCS score was defined as the ratio of F50 (clonal expansion) to E x V (chaos), with BLOSUM62-based TCRdist applied between CDR3 peptides within each V-J. Welch's t-statistics and random forest reduced fewer than 550 V-J features to 10 to 15, which were used in a naive Bayes classifier (R e1071). The raw public data were reprocessed by TCRdb itself: fastp quality trimming at Q25, MiXCR clonotype calling, in-frame beta chains only. Entries that share a CDR3 protein sequence are merged under the most common genes and DNA. The V and J calls follow TCRdb's processing rather than the paper's. The sample contains nearly 600,000 distinct CDR3 sequences, approximately 15% of them found a single time. The biggest ten clones account for 5.8% of the sample.

This clonotype was counted at least ten times. Its antigen remains undetermined. No base-level quality is on record; no much larger clone is a single base apart. Broad study findings and their caveats: A model built on a 13 V-J signature distinguished ophthalmopathy from stable hyperthyroidism, reaching about 88% sensitivity and 81.08% specificity in cross-validation and 80%/75% in testing. Blood samples also contained most of the expanded thyroid clonotypes (frequency above 0.001), which suggests that blood repertoires may reflect thyroid immune responses. In validation, the model predicted progression to ophthalmopathy a median of about 6 months before onset, with 70% to 71% sensitivity and roughly 73% specificity. No statistical method was used to set the sample size in advance, and investigators knew the group allocation.

Its CDR3 holds 15 amino acids, cysteine through phenylalanine. Just CDR3 DNA is preserved here, 45 bases in frame from base 1. The germline V gene yields SNHLY for CDR1 and FYNNEI for CDR2. V gives up 3 bases and J gives up 4 bases, and the segment between their germline ends measures 15 bases. This clonotype was obtained from a woman aged 25 to 39 with Graves' hyperthyroidism that later progressed to Graves' ophthalmopathy. This chain joins TRBV2 to TRBJ2-5; a weak D assignment points to TRBD2 (7 bases agree). Sequenced input: blood. Read as DNA, the sequence is TGTGCCAGCAGTGAGGGAGCGGGGACACGAGAGACCCAGTACTTC. This codes for CASSEGAGTRETQYF.